One and the same sample provided the 28 T cell receptor beta chains below, sequenced in a study of patients and donors after allogeneic stem cell transplantation. TCRdb re-called the RT-PCR reads with MiXCR, one entry per CDR3 protein. The sample includes about 110,000 distinct CDR3 sequences, around 33% of them seen just once. Sequenced input: blood, either unsorted or a sorted T cell fraction (not recorded which). Every receptor here comes from a human donor who was either an allogeneic HSCT recipient or a stem cell or donor lymphocyte infusion donor (not recorded which). It is not recorded whose cells these are; they may come from a transplant donor.

The chain links TRBV29-1 to TRBJ2-1; 11 bases agree with TRBD2. The length of the CDR3 is 12 residues. CDR1 is SQVTM and CDR2 is ANQGSEA in the germline V gene. V was clipped by 7 bases and J by 8 bases; unmatched bases: 4. CDR3: CSGASGRYEQFF. The CDR3 region has the DNA TGCAGCGGGGCTAGCGGGAGGTATGAGCAGTTCTTC.

The chain couples TRBV6-6 to TRBJ1-6, with D perhaps TRBD1 (5 bases). Trimming shortened V by 6 bases and J by 4 bases, and 13 bases separated the two germline ends. CDR3 length: 15 amino acids. Per germline, CDR1 MNHNY and CDR2 SVGAGI (reference sequence). CDR3 in amino acids: CASRGTVTYNSPLHF. The CDR3 coding sequence is TGTGCCAGCAGAGGGACCGTCACGTATAATTCACCCCTCCACTTT.

This clonotype was observed a few times. The CDR3 region has the DNA TGTGCCACCGTGCCTACAGGGGGCAAACAAGCTTTCTTT. This codes for CATVPTGGKQAFF. The rearrangement joins TRBV15 to TRBJ1-1, with 9 nucleotides matching TRBD1. Losses at the gene ends were 8 bases for V and 9 bases for J; bases not matched to a gene: 10. From germline, CDR1 is LNHNV and CDR2 YYDKDF (reference sequence). The CDR3 has 13 residues.

This clonotype has a count of ten or more. The chain recombines TRBV29-1 with TRBJ1-1; 7 bases agree with TRBD1. Germline CDR1 SQVTM, CDR2 ANQGSEA. V lost 4 bases, J lost 1 base, and 3 bases stayed unmatched. The CDR3 runs to 13 residues. CDR3 amino acids: CSVVGQTNTEAFF. The CDR3 nucleotides read TGCAGCGTTGTGGGACAGACGAACACTGAAGCTTTCTTT.

The chain couples TRBV7-9 to TRBJ2-7; TRBD2 matches 8 bases. With 5 bases clipped from V and 2 bases from J, the junction kept 5 bases outside the gene matches. Germline CDR1 and CDR2: SEHNR and FQNEAQ (reference sequence). The CDR3 runs 14 residues. This CDR3 is CASSQGLAAYEQYF. The CDR3 DNA is TGTGCCAGCAGCCAAGGACTAGCAGCCTACGAGCAGTACTTC.

The chain links TRBV30 to TRBJ1-2; D gene uncertain. The CDR3 is 11 amino acids. Germline CDR1 is GTSNPN and CDR2 is SVGIG (reference sequence). Trimming removed 3 bases from V and 4 bases from J, with 6 bases in between. The CDR3 spells CAWSLLYGYTF. As DNA, the CDR3 is TGTGCCTGGAGCCTACTCTATGGCTACACCTTC.

The V and J genes are TRBV12-3 or TRBV12-4 and TRBJ2-1, with D perhaps matching TRBD2 (6 bases). V shed 7 bases and J shed 9 bases, with 19 bases lying between them. The CDR3 runs 14 residues. CDR3 sequence reads: CASTTRLVLGEQFF. As DNA, the CDR3 is TGTGCCAGCACCACTCGACTAGTTTTGGGTGAGCAGTTCTTC.

This clonotype has just a few counts. The genes are TRBV3-1 and TRBJ2-6; D not certain. The CDR3 runs 16 residues. The V gene's germline CDR1 is LGHDT and CDR2 YNNKEL (reference sequence). Trimming took 0 bases from V and 2 from J, leaving 8 bases between them. CDR3 bases: TGTGCCAGCAGCCAAGATCGAGTTCCTGGGGCCAACGTCCTGACTTTC. This encodes CASSQDRVPGANVLTF.

In this sample, this clonotype turned up a few times. V gene TRBV15 combines with J gene TRBJ1-2, with unresolved D. This CDR3 has 14 residues. The germline V and J ends were trimmed by 1 base and 6 bases, with 12 bases remaining between them. Per germline, CDR1 LNHNV and CDR2 YYDKDF (reference sequence). CDR3 sequence reads: CATSRGGWVDGYTF. The CDR3 region has the DNA TGTGCCACCAGCAGAGGAGGATGGGTAGATGGCTACACCTTC.

The CDR3 here is CASSLKGEQYF. The CDR3 bases are TGTGCCAGCAGCTTAAAAGGCGAGCAGTACTTC. The rearrangement uses TRBV7-9 and TRBJ2-7; no firm D call. Germline V gives CDR1 SEHNR, CDR2 FQNEAQ (reference sequence). The CDR3 length is 11 residues. Trimming pared 2 bases from V and 6 bases from J, leaving 5 bases between.

This clonotype has just a few counts. V is TRBV20-1 and J is TRBJ2-4; D gene uncertain. Germline V gives CDR1 DFQATT, CDR2 SNEGSKA (reference sequence). The CDR3 totals 13 residues. V was pared by 0 bases and J by 4 bases, with 7 bases between. CDR3 bases: TGCAGTGCTAGAGATCTAATGAAAAACATTCAGTACTTC. Protein sequence: CSARDLMKNIQYF.

The table lists this clonotype with a few counts. This chain uses TRBV20-1 with TRBJ2-1; weak D call: TRBD1 (6 bases). The CDR3 contains 14 residues. V shed 4 bases and J shed 6 bases, with 16 bases lying between them. Germline V gives CDR1 DFQATT, CDR2 SNEGSKA (reference sequence). The CDR3 DNA follows: TGCAGTGCTAAGAGGGGGTCTTTCGGCAATGAGCAGTTCTTC. Its translation is CSAKRGSFGNEQFF.

The chain joins TRBV20-1 to TRBJ1-1, with D possibly TRBD1 on 6 matching bases. Germline loops: CDR1 DFQATT, CDR2 SNEGSKA (reference sequence). The CDR3 spans 14 residues. Trimming removed 3 bases from V and 4 bases from J, with 15 bases in between. This CDR3 is CSASQQGSPTEAFF. CDR3 sequence (DNA): TGCAGTGCTAGCCAACAGGGATCCCCCACTGAAGCTTTCTTT.

This clonotype was seen many times. J is TRBJ1-2 and V is TRBV12-3 or TRBV12-4; unclear D gene. The V end lost 10 bases, the J end lost 4 bases, and 10 bases lay between the germline ends. The CDR3 has 11 residues. The CDR3 region is CATPSGYGYTF. In nucleotides, the CDR3 is TGTGCCACCCCCTCGGGCTATGGCTACACCTTC.

In its sample, this clonotype was seen a few times. The chain couples TRBV3-1 to TRBJ1-2, with TRBD1 identical over 8 bases. The V gene end was trimmed by 6 bases and the J gene end by 8 bases; junction bases not matched to a gene: 11. Germline-derived CDR1 and CDR2 are LGHDT and YNNKEL (reference sequence). The CDR3 has 14 amino acids. CDR3 nucleotides: TGTGCCAGCAGTCTACACGACAGGGGACGAGGCTACACCTTC. It specifies CASSLHDRGRGYTF.

The rearrangement joins TRBV6-6 to TRBJ1-1; D ambiguous. The V gene's germline CDR1 is MNHNY and CDR2 SVGAGI (reference sequence). The CDR3 sequence is 14 residues long. V lost 5 bases and J lost 1, with 11 bases in between. In nucleotides, the CDR3 is TGTGCCAGCAGTATCGACGGACCGAACACTGAAGCTTTCTTT. Its protein is CASSIDGPNTEAFF.

This chain connects TRBV20-1 to TRBJ2-7; possible D gene TRBD2, 6 bases. The CDR3 spans 14 residues. CDR1 DFQATT and CDR2 SNEGSKA come from the germline V gene (reference sequence). V was clipped by 6 bases and J by 0 bases, with 15 bases between them. The DNA for the CDR3 is TGCAGTGCCTCTCTAGCGTTGAACTCCTACGAGCAGTACTTC. This encodes CSASLALNSYEQYF.

The gene calls are TRBV20-1 and TRBJ2-7; perhaps TRBD1 as D (6 bases). The germline V gene has CDR1 DFQATT and CDR2 SNEGSKA (reference sequence). With 0 bases removed from V and 4 bases from J, the gap between germline ends came to 16 bases. This CDR3 has 15 residues. The CDR3 DNA is TGCAGTGCTAGAGACCCCGGGACAAGGGGTTACGAGCAGTACTTC. It is translated as CSARDPGTRGYEQYF.

This chain joins TRBV25-1 and TRBJ1-2; TRBD1 might be the D (6 bases). CDR3 size: 12 residues. Trimming took off 6 bases at V and 8 bases at J, with 13 bases between the two ends. Germline assignment: CDR1 MGHDK and CDR2 SYGVNS. The CDR3 here is CASRMGGVGYTF. Written as DNA, the CDR3 is TGTGCCAGCAGAATGGGGGGCGTCGGCTACACCTTC.

This clonotype was observed a few times. This chain links TRBV11-2 with TRBJ1-2; a weak D match, TRBD1 (5 bases). The CDR3 is 13 amino acids. V lost 0 bases, J lost 4 bases, and 6 bases lay in between. Germline V gives CDR1 SGHAT, CDR2 FQNNGV. CDR3 protein: CASSLDDSYGYTF. As DNA, the CDR3 is TGTGCCAGCAGCTTAGATGACAGCTATGGCTACACCTTC.

The chain uses TRBV15 and TRBJ2-7, with TRBD2 matching 11 bases. Trimming cost V 0 bases and J 4 bases; bases outside gene matches: 2. The CDR3 consists of 15 residues. CDR1 and CDR2 (germline): LNHNV, YYDKDF (reference sequence). The CDR3 spells CATSRELAGAYEQYF. In DNA, the CDR3 is TGTGCCACCAGCAGAGAACTAGCGGGAGCGTACGAGCAGTACTTC.

This sequence joins TRBV6-5 and TRBJ2-2; the match to TRBD1 covers 9 bases. The CDR3 totals 14 residues. V shed 5 bases, J shed 5 bases, and the junction held 3 bases outside the gene matches. Germline V gene lookup returns CDR1 MNHEY and CDR2 SVGAGI. CDR3 coding DNA: TGTGCCAGCAGTAACGGACAGGGGACCGGGGAGCTGTTTTTT. It codes for CASSNGQGTGELFF.

The chain recombines TRBV5-1 with TRBJ2-5; 9 nucleotides align to TRBD2. Germline loops: CDR1 SGHRS, CDR2 YFSETQ. This CDR3 is built from 16 residues. Trimming cost V 2 bases and J 3 bases; bases outside gene matches: 8. The CDR3: CASSFGAGGREETQYF. The DNA for the CDR3 is TGCGCCAGCAGCTTTGGAGCGGGAGGCCGTGAAGAGACCCAGTACTTC.

This clonotype was detected a few times. The rearrangement uses TRBV20-1 and TRBJ2-7, with 8 bases that match TRBD2. Germline V CDR1 and CDR2: DFQATT, SNEGSKA (reference sequence). The CDR3 sequence is 15 residues long. V shed 3 bases, J shed 0 bases, and the junction held 7 bases outside the gene matches. This CDR3 reads CSARGLAGSSYEQYF. The CDR3 DNA follows: TGCAGTGCTAGGGGTCTAGCGGGCAGCTCCTACGAGCAGTACTTC.

This clonotype has only a few counts. In DNA form, the CDR3 reads TGTGCCAGCAGTACCGAGGGCGGCTCCTATAATTCACCCCTCCACTTT. Encoded protein: CASSTEGGSYNSPLHF. V is TRBV6-6 and J is TRBJ1-6; unclear D gene. This CDR3 comprises 16 residues. V dropped 5 bases and J dropped 0 bases, with 11 bases sitting between them. CDR1 MNHNY and CDR2 SVGAGI come from the germline V gene (reference sequence).

This clonotype was observed a handful of times. V gene TRBV29-1 combines with J gene TRBJ2-1; 10 bases line up with TRBD2. V gave up 1 base and J gave up 8 bases; unmatched junction bases: 8. Looked up from germline, CDR1 is SQVTM and CDR2 is ANQGSEA. The CDR3 is 15 amino acids. The CDR3 here is CSVEGRASGRYEQFF. The DNA for the CDR3 is TGCAGCGTTGAAGGTAGGGCTAGCGGGAGATATGAGCAGTTCTTC.

J is TRBJ1-5 and V is TRBV12-3 or TRBV12-4, with D unclear. CDR3 length: 13 residues. V lost 4 bases, J lost 9 bases, and 13 bases lay in between. CDR3 nucleotides: TGTGCCAGCAGTTCCAGAGCTCTGGGGCCCCAGCATTTT. Translation gives CASSSRALGPQHF.

There are a few counts of this clonotype. The chain carries TRBV7-3 and TRBJ2-3; TRBD2 might be the D (6 bases). The CDR3 runs 12 residues. Germline CDR1 SGHTA, CDR2 FQGTGA. The ends were cut back, 4 bases at V and 6 bases at J, with 8 bases in the middle. CDR3 coding DNA: TGTGCCAGCAGCTCGGGACTGGATACGCAGTATTTT. It translates to CASSSGLDTQYF. Full variable domain (outside the CDR3, taken from reference TRBV7-3 and TRBJ2-3): GAGVSQTPSNKVTEKGKYVELRCDPISGHTALYWYRQSLGQGPEFLIYFQGTGAADDSGLPNDRFFAVRPEGSVSTLKIQRTERGDSAVYLCASSSGLDTQYFGPGTRLTVL.